This T cell receptor (beta chain) stems from a study of cytomegalovirus exposure and HLA in healthy donors. The repertoire was sequenced with immunoSEQ multiplex PCR; TCRdb's copy has only in-frame clones and lacks some. The repertoire includes more than 60,000 clones, nearly 96% of them detected once, and around 5% sits in the top ten. For this clone: Antigen unknown.

CDR1 MNHEY and CDR2 SVGAGI come from the germline V gene. The junction had 2 bases not matched to a gene; V was cut back by 4 bases and J by 0 bases. This CDR3 contains 15 residues. Study-wide findings and caveats: Most TCR sequences were uncommon, yet certain public TCRs appeared in many donors. The listing of 160 or so TCR beta chains classed them as cytomegalovirus-associated.

Sequences were obtained from PBMCs. The clonotype was recovered from a woman aged 18-29 years in good health and CMV-seropositive. This sequence joins TRBV6-5 and TRBJ2-3, with 9 positions matching TRBD2. For the CDR3, the DNA is TGTGCCAGCAGTTCTAGCGGGGCTAGCACAGATACGCAGTATTTT. Amino acid sequence: CASSSSGASTDTQYF.